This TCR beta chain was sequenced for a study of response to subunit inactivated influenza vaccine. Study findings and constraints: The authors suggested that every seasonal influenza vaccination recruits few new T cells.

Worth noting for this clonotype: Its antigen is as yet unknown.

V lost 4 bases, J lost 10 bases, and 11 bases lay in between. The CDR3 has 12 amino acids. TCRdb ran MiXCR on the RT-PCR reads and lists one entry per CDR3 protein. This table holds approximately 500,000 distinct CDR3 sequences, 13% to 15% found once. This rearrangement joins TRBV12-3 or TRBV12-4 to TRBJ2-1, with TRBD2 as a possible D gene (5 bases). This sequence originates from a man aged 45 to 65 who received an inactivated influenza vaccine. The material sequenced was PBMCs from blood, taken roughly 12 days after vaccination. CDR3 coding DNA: TGTGCCAGCAGTTATATGGAGGCGGAGCAGTTCTTC. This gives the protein CASSYMEAEQFF.